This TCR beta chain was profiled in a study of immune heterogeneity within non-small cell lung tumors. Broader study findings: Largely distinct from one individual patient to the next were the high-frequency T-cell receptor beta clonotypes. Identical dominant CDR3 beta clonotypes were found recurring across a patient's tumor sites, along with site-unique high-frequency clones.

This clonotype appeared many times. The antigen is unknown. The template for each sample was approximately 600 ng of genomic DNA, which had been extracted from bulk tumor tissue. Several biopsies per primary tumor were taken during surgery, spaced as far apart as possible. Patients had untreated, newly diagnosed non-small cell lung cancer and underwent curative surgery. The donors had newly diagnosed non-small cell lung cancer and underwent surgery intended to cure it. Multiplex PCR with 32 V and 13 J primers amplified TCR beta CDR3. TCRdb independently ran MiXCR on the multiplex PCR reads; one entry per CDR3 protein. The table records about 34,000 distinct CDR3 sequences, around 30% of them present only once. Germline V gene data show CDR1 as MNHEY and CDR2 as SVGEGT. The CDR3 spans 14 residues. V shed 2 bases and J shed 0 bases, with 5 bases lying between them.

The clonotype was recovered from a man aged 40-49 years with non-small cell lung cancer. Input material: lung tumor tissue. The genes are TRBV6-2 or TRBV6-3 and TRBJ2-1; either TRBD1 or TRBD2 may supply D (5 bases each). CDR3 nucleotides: TGTGCCAGCAGTTACGGGGGCTCCTACAATGAGCAGTTCTTC. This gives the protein CASSYGGSYNEQFF.